This T cell receptor (beta chain) was captured by sequencing in a study of blood T cells in healthy people across ages. The CDR3 spans 15 residues. The germline CDR1 and CDR2 sequences are SGHVS and FNYEAQ. As to this clonotype: The junction departs from germline at one end; a sequencing error may be responsible.

Through a sample-barcoded 5' primer and a J-beta primer mix, a second PCR was run for 7 to 11 cycles. One entry per CDR3 protein results from TCRdb running MiXCR on the 5' RACE reads. The sample gives a few hundred thousand distinct CDR3 sequences, about 55% of which show up once; 45% to 55% is in the top ten. The chain joins TRBV7-6 to TRBJ2-2, with 9 bases that match TRBD1. The clonotype originates from a man aged 55 to 70 in good health. Sequenced material: blood. The CDR3 DNA reads TGCGCCGGCAGCCCGCGACAGGGGGTCACCGGGGAGCTGTTTTTT. This translates into CAGSPRQGVTGELFF. The variable domain in full, with the rest retrieved from reference TRBV7-6 and TRBJ2-2, is GAGVSQSPRYKVTKRGQDVALRCDPISGHVSLYWYRQALGQGPEFLTYFNYEAQQDKSGLPNDRFSAERPEGSISTLTIQRTEQRDSAMYRCAGSPRQGVTGELFFGEGSRLTVL.